Listed here are 6 T cell receptor beta chains from one sample, sequenced in a study of blood T cell repertoires in COVID-19. Clones were read by immunoSEQ multiplex PCR, and TCRdb kept only the in-frame ones, dropping some. Of about 350,000 clones in the sample, about 90% were seen once. Sequences were obtained from peripheral blood. The origin of the receptors is a woman between 70 and 85 years old with COVID-19, enrolled during active disease.

The chain combines TRBV5-6 with TRBJ2-7; D possibly corresponds to TRBD2 (6 bases). CDR3 length: 14 amino acids. Germline V gene lookup returns CDR1 SGHDT and CDR2 YYEEEE. Trimming left V 2 bases short and J 2 bases short, with 11 bases between. The DNA of the CDR3 is TGTGCCAGCAGCTTCACGGGGGTGACCTACGAGCAGTACTTC. Its translation is CASSFTGVTYEQYF.

V usage is TRBV27 and J usage is TRBJ1-5; TRBD1 agrees at 10 bases. Germline-derived CDR1 and CDR2 are MNHEY and SMNVEV (reference sequence). V dropped 5 bases and J dropped 6; count of bases not matched to a gene: 10. This CDR3 comprises 16 residues. The CDR3 region has the DNA TGTGCCAGCAGTCCTAGACAGGGGGCGTTGAGTCAGCCCCAGCATTTT. This sequence encodes CASSPRQGALSQPQHF.

The chain carries TRBV5-4 and TRBJ1-6, with 12 nucleotides matching TRBD1. CDR1 and CDR2 (germline): SGHNT, YYREEE (reference sequence). The CDR3 consists of 14 residues. Losses at the gene ends were 3 bases for V and 13 bases for J; bases not matched to a gene: 5. The CDR3 reads CASSWGGQGAPLHF. The CDR3 nucleotides are TGTGCCAGCAGCTGGGGGGGACAGGGGGCTCCCCTCCACTTT.

This clone has only one observation. The chain joins TRBV19 to TRBJ1-1; no clear D. The germline V gene has CDR1 LNHDA and CDR2 SQIVND (reference sequence). The CDR3 is made up of 13 amino acids. V gave up 2 bases and J gave up 0 bases, with 4 bases separating them. The CDR3: CASSITVNTEAFF. CDR3 sequence (DNA): TGTGCCAGTAGTATAACGGTGAACACTGAAGCTTTCTTT.

V is TRBV7-9 and J is TRBJ1-2; D is unclear. The CDR3 totals 15 residues. CDR1 SEHNR and CDR2 FQNEAQ come from the germline V gene (reference sequence). V lost 1 base to trimming and J lost 5 bases, with 14 bases between them. Written as DNA, the CDR3 is TGTGCCAGCAGCTTAGAGCCAGGAAGGTTTTATGGCTACACCTTC. As protein: CASSLEPGRFYGYTF.

The CDR3 region is CASSLRQGAGYTF. CDR3 nucleotide sequence: TGTGCCAGCAGCTTAAGACAGGGGGCTGGCTACACCTTC. This chain uses TRBV7-8 with TRBJ1-2; 10 bases fit TRBD1. CDR3 length equals 13 residues. V was pared by 2 bases and J by 7 bases, with 1 base of the junction left unmatched. Germline V gene sequence: CDR1 SGHVS, CDR2 FQNEAQ. The full variable domain, completed using reference TRBV7-8 and TRBJ1-2, is GAGVSQSPRYKVAKRGQDVALRCDPISGHVSLFWYQQALGQGPEFLTYFQNEAQLDKSGLPSDRFFAERPEGSVSTLKIQRTQQEDSAVYLCASSLRQGAGYTFGSGTRLTVV.